Following are 12 T cell receptor beta chains from one sample sequenced in a study of T cells in Graves' hyperthyroidism and ophthalmopathy. Amplification yielded TCR beta CDR3 regions, with RNA transcripts as the source. Researchers ran a first-round RT-PCR on the TCR CDR3 using the HTBI primer set. TCRdb re-called the multiplex PCR reads with MiXCR, one entry per CDR3 protein. The sample has about 560,000 distinct CDR3 sequences; about 14% are singletons. Material: blood. Every receptor here comes from a woman between 40 and 55 years old with Graves' hyperthyroidism.

This clonotype was seen only a few times. The gene calls are TRBV6-1 and TRBJ2-7; unclear D gene. The CDR3 loop spans 15 amino acids. The germline V gene encodes CDR1 MNHNS and CDR2 SASEGT. Trimming cost V 1 base and J 3 bases, with 13 bases left between them. This CDR3 reads CASSEGATLIYEQYF. CDR3 nucleotide sequence: TGTGCCAGCAGTGAAGGGGCTACCTTAATCTACGAGCAGTACTTC.

In this sample, this clonotype turned up many times. The chain carries TRBV28 and TRBJ1-1; D remains unclear. The germline V gene encodes CDR1 MDHEN and CDR2 SYDVKM. The CDR3 consists of 13 residues. Trimming stripped 6 bases from V and 1 base from J, with 9 bases between. The CDR3 nucleotides are TGTGCCAGCAGCCGTACATGGAACACTGAAGCTTTCTTT. Translating gives CASSRTWNTEAFF.

This clonotype was detected ten times or more. The chain carries TRBV12-3 or TRBV12-4 and TRBJ1-2; D is ambiguous. The germline V and J ends were trimmed by 3 bases and 3 bases, with 5 bases remaining between them. The CDR3 runs to 12 residues. The CDR3 protein is CASSFWDYGYTF. The CDR3 DNA is TGTGCCAGCAGTTTTTGGGACTATGGCTACACCTTC.

This clonotype was found many times. This chain joins TRBV27 and TRBJ2-7, with 7 nucleotides matching TRBD2. Germline V CDR1 and CDR2: MNHEY, SMNVEV (reference sequence). Trimming removed 6 bases from V and 3 bases from J; junction bases left unmatched: 8. The CDR3 contains 14 residues. DNA of the CDR3: TGTGCCAGCAGCCCGACTAGCCTGAGCTACGAGCAGTACTTC. Its translation is CASSPTSLSYEQYF.

This rearrangement joins TRBV20-1 to TRBJ1-3; tentative D call: TRBD1 (5 bases). Per the germline V gene, CDR1 is DFQATT and CDR2 is SNEGSKA (reference sequence). Trimming stripped 0 bases from V and 2 bases from J, with 14 bases between. CDR3 length: 16 amino acids. CDR3 loop: CSARDLGREAGNTIYF. The CDR3 region has the DNA TGCAGTGCTAGAGATTTGGGCAGGGAGGCTGGAAACACCATATATTTT.

At least ten counts were recorded for this clonotype. The chain joins TRBV6-1 to TRBJ2-7; TRBD2 agrees at 12 bases. The CDR3 spans 15 residues. Germline V gene lookup returns CDR1 MNHNS and CDR2 SASEGT. The J segment lost 2 bases and the V segment lost 5 bases, leaving 4 bases of the junction unmatched. The CDR3 DNA reads as TGTGCCAGCAGTACCAGGACTAGCGGGACCTACGAGCAGTACTTC. Translating it yields CASSTRTSGTYEQYF.

This clonotype was seen a few times. The chain carries TRBV27 and TRBJ2-1; TRBD2 aligns across 14 bases. Per the germline V gene, CDR1 is MNHEY and CDR2 is SMNVEV (reference sequence). V shed 5 bases and J 4 bases; nucleotides not matched to a gene: 7. The CDR3 loop spans 17 amino acids. This CDR3 reads CASSTRTSGRQYNEQFF. Written as DNA, the CDR3 is TGTGCCAGCAGTACAAGGACTAGCGGGAGGCAATACAATGAGCAGTTCTTC.

This clonotype was counted many times. This chain links TRBV28 with TRBJ2-5; D gene ambiguous. This CDR3 is built from 14 residues. Germline values: CDR1 MDHEN, CDR2 SYDVKM. Trimming removed 6 bases at V and 1 base at J, with 12 bases between. This CDR3 is CASSIDLSQETQYF. The CDR3 nucleotides are TGTGCCAGCAGCATAGACCTGAGCCAAGAGACCCAGTACTTC.

The CDR3 reads CASSMYDRQPQHF. CDR3 DNA: TGTGCCAGTAGTATGTACGATCGGCAGCCCCAGCATTTT. The chain recombines TRBV19 with TRBJ1-5; D is unresolved. Trimming shortened V by 3 bases and J by 7 bases, and 10 bases separated the two germline ends. From germline, CDR1 is LNHDA and CDR2 SQIVND (reference sequence). The CDR3 totals 13 residues.

This chain joins TRBV20-1 and TRBJ2-7; 7 bases are a match to TRBD2. The junction had 6 bases not matched to a gene; V was cut back by 3 bases and J by 7 bases. The CDR3 covers 12 residues. Germline-derived CDR1 and CDR2 are DFQATT and SNEGSKA (reference sequence). CDR3 sequence (DNA): TGCAGTGCTAGTGTGGCGGGAGTTGAGCAGTACTTC. Its protein is CSASVAGVEQYF.

The sample holds many counts of this clonotype. CDR3 in amino acids: CASNAPGGGAQLYEQYF. In DNA form, the CDR3 reads TGTGCCAGCAACGCTCCTGGGGGGGGGGCGCAGCTCTACGAGCAGTACTTC. The chain joins TRBV28 to TRBJ2-7; weak D call: TRBD2 (7 bases). The CDR3 totals 17 residues. V dropped 7 bases and J dropped 3 bases, with 25 bases sitting between them. The V gene's germline CDR1 is MDHEN and CDR2 SYDVKM.

The rearrangement joins TRBV5-4 to TRBJ2-5, with 9 bases identical to TRBD2. The CDR3 consists of 17 residues. V lost 7 bases, J lost 4 bases, and 17 bases stayed unmatched. Germline assignment: CDR1 SGHNT and CDR2 YYREEE (reference sequence). The DNA for the CDR3 is TGTGCCAGCCGTCGCGCGGGAGGGCCGGGCGGTGGAGAGACCCAGTACTTC. Its protein product is CASRRAGGPGGGETQYF.